Many counts were recorded for the clone carrying this TCR beta chain. Antigen unknown. Using its own MiXCR run on the RT-PCR reads, TCRdb lists one record per CDR3 protein. This sample yields some 800,000 distinct CDR3 sequences, of which approximately 22% are seen a single time; roughly 10% belongs to the top ten. The sample is drawn from a study of response to subunit inactivated influenza vaccine. Findings of the study overall: There was a suggestion from the authors that each seasonal influenza vaccination recruits few new T cells.

Trimming shortened V by 5 bases and J by 6 bases, and 8 bases separated the two germline ends. The CDR3 is 11 residues long. CDR1 is SEHNR, CDR2 FQNEAQ, per germline (reference sequence). The clonotype originates from a man aged 45 to 65 who received an inactivated influenza vaccine. This material consisted of PBMCs from blood, taken more than 4 days after vaccination. The V gene is TRBV7-9, the J gene TRBJ2-7; D call uncertain. CDR3 sequence (DNA): TGTGCCAGCAGCGGAGCCGGCGAGCAGTACTTC. Its protein product is CASSGAGEQYF.